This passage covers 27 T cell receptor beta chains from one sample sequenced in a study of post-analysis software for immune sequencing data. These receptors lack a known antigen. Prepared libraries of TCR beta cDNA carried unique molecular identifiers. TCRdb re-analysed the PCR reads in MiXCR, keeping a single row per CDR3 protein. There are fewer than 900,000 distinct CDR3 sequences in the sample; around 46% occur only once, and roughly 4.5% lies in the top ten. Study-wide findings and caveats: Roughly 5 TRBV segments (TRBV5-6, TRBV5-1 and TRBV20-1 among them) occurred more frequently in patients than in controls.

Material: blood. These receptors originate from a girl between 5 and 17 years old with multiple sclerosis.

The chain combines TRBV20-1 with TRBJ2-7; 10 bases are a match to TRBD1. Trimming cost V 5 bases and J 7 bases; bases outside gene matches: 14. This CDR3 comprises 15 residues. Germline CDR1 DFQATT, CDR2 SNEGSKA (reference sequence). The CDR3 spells CSARPVGTGAGEQYF. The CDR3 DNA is TGCAGTGCTCGCCCCGTTGGGACAGGGGCGGGTGAGCAGTACTTC.

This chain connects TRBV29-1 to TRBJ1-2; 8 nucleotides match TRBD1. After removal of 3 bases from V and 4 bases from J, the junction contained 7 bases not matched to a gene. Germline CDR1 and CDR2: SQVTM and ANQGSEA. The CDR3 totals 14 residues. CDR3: CSVDWAGGGYGYTF. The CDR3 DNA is TGCAGCGTTGATTGGGCAGGGGGCGGCTATGGCTACACCTTC. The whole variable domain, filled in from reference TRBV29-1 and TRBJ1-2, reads SAVISQKPSRDICQRGTSLTIQCQVDSQVTMMFWYRQQPGQSLTLIATANQGSEATYESGFVIDKFPISRPNLTFSTLTVSNMSPEDSSIYLCSVDWAGGGYGYTFGSGTRLTVV.

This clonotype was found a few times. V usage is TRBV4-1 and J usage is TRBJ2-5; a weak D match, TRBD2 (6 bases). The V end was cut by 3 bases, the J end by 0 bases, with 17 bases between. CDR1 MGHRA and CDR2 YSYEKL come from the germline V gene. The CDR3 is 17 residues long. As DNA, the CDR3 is TGCGCCAGCAGCCACCAGGGAGGCCCTAGCAACCAAGAGACCCAGTACTTC. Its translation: CASSHQGGPSNQETQYF.

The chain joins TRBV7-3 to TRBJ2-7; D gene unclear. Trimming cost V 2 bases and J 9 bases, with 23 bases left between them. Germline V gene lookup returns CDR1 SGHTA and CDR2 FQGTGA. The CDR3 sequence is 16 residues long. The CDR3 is CASSLFLTLTLMAQYF. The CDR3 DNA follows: TGTGCCAGCAGCTTATTCCTGACATTGACCTTAATGGCGCAGTACTTC.

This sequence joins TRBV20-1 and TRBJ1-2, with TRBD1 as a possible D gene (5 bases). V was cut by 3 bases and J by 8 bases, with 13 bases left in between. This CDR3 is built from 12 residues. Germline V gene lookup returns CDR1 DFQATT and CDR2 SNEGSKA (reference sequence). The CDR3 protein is CSARGTQEGYTF. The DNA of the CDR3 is TGCAGTGCTAGGGGGACCCAAGAAGGCTACACCTTC.

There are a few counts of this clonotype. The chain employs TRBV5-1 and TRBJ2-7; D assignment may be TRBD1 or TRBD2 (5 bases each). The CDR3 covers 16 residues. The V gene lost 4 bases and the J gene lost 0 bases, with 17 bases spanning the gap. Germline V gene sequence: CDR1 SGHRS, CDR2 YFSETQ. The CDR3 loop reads CASSAHWDVLSYEQYF. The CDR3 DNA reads TGCGCCAGCAGCGCCCATTGGGACGTTCTCTCCTACGAGCAGTACTTC.

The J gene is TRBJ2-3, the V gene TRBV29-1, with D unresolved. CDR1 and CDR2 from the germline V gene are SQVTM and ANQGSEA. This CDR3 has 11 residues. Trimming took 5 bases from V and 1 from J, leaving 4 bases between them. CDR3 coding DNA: TGCAGCGTTCAGGGCACAGATACGCAGTATTTT. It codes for CSVQGTDTQYF.

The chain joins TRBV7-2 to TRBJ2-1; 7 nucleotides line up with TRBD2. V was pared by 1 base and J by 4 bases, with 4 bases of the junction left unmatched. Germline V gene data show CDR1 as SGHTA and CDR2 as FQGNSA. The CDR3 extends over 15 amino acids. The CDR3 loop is CASSLGGSFYNEQFF. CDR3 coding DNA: TGTGCCAGCAGCTTAGGCGGGAGCTTTTACAATGAGCAGTTCTTC. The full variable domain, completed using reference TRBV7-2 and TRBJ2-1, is GAGVSQSPSNKVTEKGKDVELRCDPISGHTALYWYRQSLGQGLEFLIYFQGNSAPDKSGLPSDRFSAERTGGSVSTLTIQRTQQEDSAVYLCASSLGGSFYNEQFFGPGTRLTVL.

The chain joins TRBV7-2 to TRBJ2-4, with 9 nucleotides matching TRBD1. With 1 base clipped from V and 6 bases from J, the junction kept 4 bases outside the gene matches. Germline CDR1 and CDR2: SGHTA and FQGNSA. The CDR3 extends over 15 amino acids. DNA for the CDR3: TGTGCCAGCAGCTTAGTGGGACAGGGAAGAAACATTCAGTACTTC. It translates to CASSLVGQGRNIQYF.

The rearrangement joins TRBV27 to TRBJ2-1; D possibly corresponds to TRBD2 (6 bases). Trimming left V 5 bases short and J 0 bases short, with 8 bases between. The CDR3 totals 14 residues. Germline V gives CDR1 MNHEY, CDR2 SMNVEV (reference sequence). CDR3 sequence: CASSRRGSYNEQFF. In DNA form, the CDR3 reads TGTGCCAGCAGTCGGCGGGGCTCCTACAATGAGCAGTTCTTC.

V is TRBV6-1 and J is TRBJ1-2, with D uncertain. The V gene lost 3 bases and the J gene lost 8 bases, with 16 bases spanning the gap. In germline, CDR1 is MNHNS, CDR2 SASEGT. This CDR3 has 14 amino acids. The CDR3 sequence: CASSDSGRVKGYTF. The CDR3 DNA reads TGTGCCAGCAGTGACTCGGGGAGGGTTAAAGGCTACACCTTC.

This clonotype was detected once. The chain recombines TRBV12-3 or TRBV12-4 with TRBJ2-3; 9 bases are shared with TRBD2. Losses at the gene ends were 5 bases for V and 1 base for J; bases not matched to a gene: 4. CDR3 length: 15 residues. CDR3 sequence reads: CASSKRTSGTDTQYF. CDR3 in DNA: TGTGCCAGCAGTAAGAGGACTAGCGGCACAGATACGCAGTATTTT.

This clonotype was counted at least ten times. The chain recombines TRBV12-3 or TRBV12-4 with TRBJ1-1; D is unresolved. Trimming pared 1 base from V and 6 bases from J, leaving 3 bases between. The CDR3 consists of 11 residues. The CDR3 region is CASSLGAEAFF. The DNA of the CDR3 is TGTGCCAGCAGTTTAGGGGCTGAAGCTTTCTTT.

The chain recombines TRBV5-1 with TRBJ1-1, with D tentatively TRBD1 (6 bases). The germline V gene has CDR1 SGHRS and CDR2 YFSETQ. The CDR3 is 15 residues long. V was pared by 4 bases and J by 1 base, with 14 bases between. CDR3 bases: TGCGCCAGCAGCGCTACGGGACAACCGAACACTGAAGCTTTCTTT. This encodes CASSATGQPNTEAFF.

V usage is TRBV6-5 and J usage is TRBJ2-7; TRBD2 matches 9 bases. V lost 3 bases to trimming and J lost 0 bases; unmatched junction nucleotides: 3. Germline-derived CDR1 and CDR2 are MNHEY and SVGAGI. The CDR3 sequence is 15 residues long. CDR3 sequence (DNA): TGTGCCAGCAGTTATTCTAGCGGGACCTCCTACGAGCAGTACTTC. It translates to CASSYSSGTSYEQYF.

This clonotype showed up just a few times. Here the CDR3 reads CSVPGNGAQYF. CDR3 nucleotide sequence: TGCAGCGTCCCAGGGAATGGGGCCCAGTACTTC. The chain carries TRBV29-1 and TRBJ2-5, with D perhaps matching TRBD1 (5 bases). CDR3 length: 11 residues. Trimming took 6 bases from V and 9 from J, leaving 14 bases between them. CDR1 and CDR2 from the germline V gene are SQVTM and ANQGSEA.

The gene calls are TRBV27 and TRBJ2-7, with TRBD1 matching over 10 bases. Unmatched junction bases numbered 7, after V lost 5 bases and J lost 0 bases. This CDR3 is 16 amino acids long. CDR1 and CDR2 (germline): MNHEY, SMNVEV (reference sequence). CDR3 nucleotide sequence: TGTGCCAGCAGTCGCCTGGGACAGGGGATCTCCTACGAGCAGTACTTC. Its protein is CASSRLGQGISYEQYF.

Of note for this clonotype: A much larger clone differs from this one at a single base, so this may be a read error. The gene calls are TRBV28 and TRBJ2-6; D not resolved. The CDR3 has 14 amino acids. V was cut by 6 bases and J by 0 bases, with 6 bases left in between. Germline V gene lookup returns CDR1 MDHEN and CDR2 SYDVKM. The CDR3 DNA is TGTGCCAGCAGCGTAAGCTCTGGGGCCAACGTCCTGACTTTC. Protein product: CASSVSSGANVLTF.

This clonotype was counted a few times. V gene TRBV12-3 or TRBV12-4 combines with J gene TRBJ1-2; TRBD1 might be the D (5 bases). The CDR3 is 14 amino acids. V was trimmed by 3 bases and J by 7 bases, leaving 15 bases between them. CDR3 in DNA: TGTGCCAGCAGTTTTCGGGGGAAAATCGTTGGCTACACCTTC. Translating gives CASSFRGKIVGYTF.

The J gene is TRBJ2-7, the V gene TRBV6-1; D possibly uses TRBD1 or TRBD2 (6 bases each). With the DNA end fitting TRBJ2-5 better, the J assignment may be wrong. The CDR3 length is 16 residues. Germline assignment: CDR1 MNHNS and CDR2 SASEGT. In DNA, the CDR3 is TGTGCCAGCAGTATGACCCTAGCGCGAGGGGGGGAGACCCAGTACTTC. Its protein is CASSMTLARGGETQYF.

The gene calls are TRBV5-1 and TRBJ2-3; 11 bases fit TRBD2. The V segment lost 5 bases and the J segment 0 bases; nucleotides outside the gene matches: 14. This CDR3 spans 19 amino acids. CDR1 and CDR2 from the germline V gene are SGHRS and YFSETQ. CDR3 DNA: TGCGCCAGCAGTTCCGGACTAGCGGGCAAGCGCGCTAGCACAGATACGCAGTATTTT. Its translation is CASSSGLAGKRASTDTQYF.

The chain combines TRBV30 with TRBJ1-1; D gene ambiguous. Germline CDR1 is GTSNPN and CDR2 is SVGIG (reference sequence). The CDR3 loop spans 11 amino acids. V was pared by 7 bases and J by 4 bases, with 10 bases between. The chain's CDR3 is CAFTESTEAFF. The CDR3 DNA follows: TGTGCCTTCACAGAGAGCACTGAAGCTTTCTTT.

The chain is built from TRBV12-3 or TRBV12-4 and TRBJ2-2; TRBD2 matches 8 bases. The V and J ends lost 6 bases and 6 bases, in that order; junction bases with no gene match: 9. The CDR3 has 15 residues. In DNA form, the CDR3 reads TGTGCCAGCAGAATGGGACTAGGGAAGTCCGGGGAGCTGTTTTTT. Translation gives CASRMGLGKSGELFF.

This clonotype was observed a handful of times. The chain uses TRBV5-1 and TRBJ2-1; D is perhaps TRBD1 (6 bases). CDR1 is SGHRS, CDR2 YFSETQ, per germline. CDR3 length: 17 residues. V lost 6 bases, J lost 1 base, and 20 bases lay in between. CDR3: CASKPFVTGASYNEQFF. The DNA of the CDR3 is TGCGCCAGCAAACCTTTCGTGACAGGCGCTTCCTACAATGAGCAGTTCTTC. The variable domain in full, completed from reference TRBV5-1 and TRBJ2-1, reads KAGVTQTPRYLIKTRGQQVTLSCSPISGHRSVSWYQQTPGQGLQFLFEYFSETQRNKGNFPGRFSGRQFSNSRSEMNVSTLELGDSALYLCASKPFVTGASYNEQFFGPGTRLTVL.

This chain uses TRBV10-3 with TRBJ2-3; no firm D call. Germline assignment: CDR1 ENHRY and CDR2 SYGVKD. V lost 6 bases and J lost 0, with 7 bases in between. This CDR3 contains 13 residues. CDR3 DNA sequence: TGTGCCATCAGGATCAAGAGCACAGATACGCAGTATTTT. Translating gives CAIRIKSTDTQYF.

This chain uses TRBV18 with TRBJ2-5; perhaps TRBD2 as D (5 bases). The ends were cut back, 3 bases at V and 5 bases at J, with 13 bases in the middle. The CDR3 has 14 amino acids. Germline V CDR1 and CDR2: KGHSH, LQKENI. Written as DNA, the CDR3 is TGTGCCAGCTCACCGGTGAGGGAGTCGGAGACCCAGTACTTC. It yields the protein CASSPVRESETQYF.

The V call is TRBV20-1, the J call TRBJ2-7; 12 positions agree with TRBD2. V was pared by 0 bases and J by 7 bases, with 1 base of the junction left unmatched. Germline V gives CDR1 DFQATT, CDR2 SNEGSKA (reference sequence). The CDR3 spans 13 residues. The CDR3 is CSARDGLAGEQYF. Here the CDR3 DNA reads TGCAGTGCTAGAGATGGACTAGCGGGGGAGCAGTACTTC.